The subject of this entry is one TCR beta chain. The data are from a study of blood T cell repertoires in COVID-19. About the research overall: Material from acute and convalescent COVID-19 was sourced from the United States, Italy and Spain.

The J segment lost 8 bases and the V segment lost 3 bases, leaving 9 bases of the junction unmatched. The germline V gene encodes CDR1 MNHNS and CDR2 SASEGT. The CDR3 covers 15 residues. Per the original data handling: Amplification of reference gene primers provided the estimated nucleated cell counts. Sequencing used immunoSEQ multiplex PCR; TCRdb keeps in-frame clones, though not all of them. Clone size and V and J calls were adopted from that table, with D and trimming inferred from the DNA. The sample lists under 250,000 clones, roughly 85% occurring once. This TCR was sampled from an older woman with active or convalescent COVID-19. The gene calls are TRBV6-1 and TRBJ2-4; 8 bases match TRBD1. Source material: peripheral blood. CDR3 in amino acids: CASSDRGRGQDIQYF. CDR3 bases: TGTGCCAGCAGTGACAGAGGCAGGGGGCAGGACATTCAGTACTTC.